The T cell receptor (beta chain) described here comes from a study of radiation and T cells in renal cell carcinoma. As to this clone: Its antigen is still unknown.

This CDR3 contains 15 residues. With 2 bases clipped from V and 3 bases from J, the junction kept 4 bases outside the gene matches. In germline, CDR1 is SGDLS, CDR2 YYNGEE. Regarding the study as a whole: Without pretreatment biopsies, baseline tumor clonotype presence was undetermined.

The time point: blood 4 weeks post-SBRT, at nephrectomy. Treatment noted: 15 Gy SBRT to primary tumor, nephrectomy 4 weeks later. Nephrectomy followed 15 Gy stereotactic body radiation by 4 weeks. Serial blood draws occurred at baseline and 2 and 4 weeks post-SBRT. The repertoire was sequenced with immunoSEQ multiplex PCR; TCRdb's copy has only in-frame clones and lacks some. Of about 150,000 clones in the sample, 86% were seen once. This rearrangement joins TRBV9 to TRBJ1-5; 8 positions match TRBD1. Sequences were derived from blood, sampled from a patient whose treatment included radiotherapy and nephrectomy. The TCR was taken from a woman between 50 and 59 years old with renal cell carcinoma. CDR3 amino acids: CASSVDRGDNQPQHF. As DNA, the CDR3 is TGTGCCAGCAGCGTTGACAGGGGCGACAATCAGCCCCAGCATTTT.